One and the same sample provided the 22 T cell receptor beta chains below, sequenced in a study of T cells after yellow fever vaccination. TCRdb itself ran the 5' RACE reads through MiXCR, one entry per CDR3 protein. The sample contains under 150,000 distinct CDR3 sequences, 7.7% of which appear only once. The starting material was CD4+ T cells sorted from PBMCs, obtained 5 days after the yellow fever booster vaccination. The receptors stem from a man younger than 40 who received the YFV17D yellow fever vaccine.

This clonotype was seen at least ten times. The rearrangement links TRBV6-5 to TRBJ2-3; 8 bases align to TRBD2. The length of the CDR3 is 15 residues. Trimming took 4 bases from V and 5 from J; bases not matched to a gene: 8. Germline CDR1 MNHEY, CDR2 SVGAGI. In DNA, the CDR3 is TGTGCCAGCAGTTCCCGAGCGGGGGTGGTAGATACGCAGTATTTT. Its translation is CASSSRAGVVDTQYF.

This clonotype has only a few counts. This chain uses TRBV30 with TRBJ1-2, with TRBD1 matching over 11 bases. The CDR3 loop spans 12 amino acids. Germline lookup yields CDR1 GTSNPN and CDR2 SVGIG (reference sequence). After removal of 5 bases from V and 4 bases from J, the junction contained 0 bases not matched to a gene. The CDR3, as DNA: TGTGCCTGGGGGACAGGGGGCTATGGCTACACCTTC. It encodes CAWGTGGYGYTF.

This clonotype was found once. This clone may be a read error of a much larger clone one base away. This rearrangement joins TRBV12-3 or TRBV12-4 to TRBJ2-1; tentative D call: TRBD2 (7 bases). The CDR3 contains 16 residues. CDR3 sequence: CGSSFRGAGKYNEQFF. The DNA of the CDR3 is TGTGGCAGCAGTTTCCGGGGGGCGGGGAAATACAATGAGCAGTTCTTC.

This clonotype has ten or more counts. The chain couples TRBV20-1 to TRBJ2-3, with 13 bases identical to TRBD2. Germline V gives CDR1 DFQATT, CDR2 SNEGSKA (reference sequence). The CDR3 length is 16 residues. Germline trimming cut 3 bases from V and 5 bases from J; bases unmatched to any gene: 8. CDR3 nucleotide sequence: TGCAGTGCTAGGGAACTAGCGGGAGGGCCGATAGATACGCAGTATTTT. This translates into CSARELAGGPIDTQYF.

This clonotype was seen a handful of times. The genes are TRBV11-3 and TRBJ2-1; D gene uncertain. Trimming took 5 bases from V and 5 from J, leaving 13 bases between them. The CDR3 consists of 14 residues. Germline V gene sequence: CDR1 SGHNT, CDR2 YENEEA. CDR3 coding DNA: TGTGCCAGCAGCCCGGGTAGCATAAACAATGAGCAGTTCTTC. Residues: CASSPGSINNEQFF. The variable domain in full, completed from reference TRBV11-3 and TRBJ2-1, reads EAGVVQSPRYKIIEKKQPVAFWCNPISGHNTLYWYLQNLGQGPELLIRYENEEAVDDSQLPKDRFSAERLKGVDSTLKIQPAELGDSAVYLCASSPGSINNEQFFGPGTRLTVL.

This clonotype has at least ten counts. V and J are TRBV5-1 and TRBJ1-2, with TRBD1 as a possible D gene (6 bases). This CDR3 contains 13 residues. Germline V gene lookup returns CDR1 SGHRS and CDR2 YFSETQ. V was cut by 2 bases and J by 2 bases, with 7 bases left in between. This CDR3 is CASSFGQNYGYTF. The CDR3 DNA follows: TGCGCCAGCAGCTTCGGACAGAACTATGGCTACACCTTC.

This clonotype was counted many times. J is TRBJ2-2 and V is TRBV6-2 or TRBV6-3; 7 bases match TRBD2. V lost 2 bases to trimming and J lost 5 bases; unmatched junction nucleotides: 5. Per the germline V gene, CDR1 is MNHEY and CDR2 is SVGEGT. This CDR3 spans 15 amino acids. CDR3 sequence (DNA): TGTGCCAGCAGTTACGGGAGGGCCGGGACCGGGGAGCTGTTTTTT. Encoded protein: CASSYGRAGTGELFF.

This clonotype turned up a few times. For the CDR3, the DNA is TGTGCCAGCAGCCCCTCTCAGGCCGGGAACACTGAAGCTTTCTTT. It specifies CASSPSQAGNTEAFF. This chain connects TRBV5-4 to TRBJ1-1; D not resolved. In germline, CDR1 is SGHNT, CDR2 YYREEE (reference sequence). The CDR3 runs to 15 residues. With 4 bases removed from V and 1 base from J, the gap between germline ends came to 14 bases.

The rearrangement joins TRBV18 to TRBJ2-7, with D maybe TRBD2 (6 bases). The V and J ends lost 1 base and 0 bases respectively, with 22 bases between them. Germline V gives CDR1 KGHSH, CDR2 LQKENI. The CDR3 loop spans 19 amino acids. This CDR3 is CASSPLAVRAAESSYEQYF. In DNA form, the CDR3 reads TGTGCCAGCTCACCACTAGCGGTCAGGGCGGCGGAGAGCTCCTACGAGCAGTACTTC.

This clonotype was seen at least ten times. This chain links TRBV20-1 with TRBJ2-2, with D unclear. V was cut by 3 bases and J by 2 bases, with 10 bases left in between. CDR1 and CDR2 from the germline V gene are DFQATT and SNEGSKA (reference sequence). CDR3 length equals 14 residues. The CDR3 region has the DNA TGCAGTGCTAGTTCCCCGATTAACACCGGGGAGCTGTTTTTT. Its translation is CSASSPINTGELFF.

This sequence joins TRBV5-4 and TRBJ2-2; 11 positions agree with TRBD2. CDR3 length: 18 amino acids. V lost 7 bases and J lost 1; bases outside the gene matches: 12. Per the germline V gene, CDR1 is SGHNT and CDR2 is YYREEE (reference sequence). The CDR3 region has the DNA TGTGCCAGCTCCCCGGGTAGCGGGAGGGCCTGGAACACCGGGGAGCTGTTTTTT. Its translation is CASSPGSGRAWNTGELFF.

This clonotype was observed many times. The chain combines TRBV20-1 with TRBJ2-4; D remains ambiguous. The CDR3 has 12 amino acids. V lost 3 bases and J lost 0, with 3 bases in between. CDR1 DFQATT and CDR2 SNEGSKA come from the germline V gene (reference sequence). The CDR3 sequence is CSASLAKNIQYF. Written as DNA, the CDR3 is TGCAGTGCTAGCCTAGCCAAAAACATTCAGTACTTC.

This clonotype came up many times. The chain uses TRBV20-1 and TRBJ1-4; D ambiguous. The ends were cut back, 5 bases at V and 5 bases at J, with 9 bases in the middle. This CDR3 has 12 amino acids. Germline lookup yields CDR1 DFQATT and CDR2 SNEGSKA (reference sequence). The CDR3 coding sequence is TGCAGTGCTGGAAGGGAGAATGAAAAACTGTTTTTT. It yields the protein CSAGRENEKLFF.

Many counts were recorded for this clonotype. The V call is TRBV6-2 or TRBV6-3, the J call TRBJ2-2; 7 bases are shared with TRBD1. Germline trimming cut 5 bases from V and 2 bases from J; bases unmatched to any gene: 8. Germline values: CDR1 MNHEY, CDR2 SVGEGT. The CDR3 loop spans 16 amino acids. CDR3 amino acids: CASSPLRDSNTGELFF. CDR3 nucleotide sequence: TGTGCCAGCAGTCCCCTCCGGGACAGCAACACCGGGGAGCTGTTTTTT.

This clonotype was counted many times. V is TRBV18 and J is TRBJ2-5; D is perhaps TRBD2 (6 bases). Germline values: CDR1 KGHSH, CDR2 LQKENI. The V gene lost 3 bases and the J gene lost 5 bases, with 13 bases spanning the gap. The CDR3 has 14 amino acids. DNA of the CDR3: TGTGCCAGCTCACCCCCGGGAGCCAGCGAGACCCAGTACTTC. Protein product: CASSPPGASETQYF.

The sample holds many counts of this clonotype. J is TRBJ1-1 and V is TRBV20-1, with unresolved D. The CDR3 is made up of 12 amino acids. Deletions cut 5 bases from V and 1 base from J, with 8 bases between. CDR1 is DFQATT and CDR2 is SNEGSKA in the germline V gene (reference sequence). The CDR3 nucleotides read TGCAGTGCTCTACCCTCGAACACTGAAGCTTTCTTT. Translation: CSALPSNTEAFF.

In its sample, this clonotype was seen many times. The gene calls are TRBV7-2 and TRBJ2-1; D not certain. The germline V and J ends were trimmed by 2 bases and 10 bases, with 24 bases remaining between them. The CDR3 spans 17 residues. Germline lookup yields CDR1 SGHTA and CDR2 FQGNSA. The CDR3 loop is CASSLTSSWEKVVEQFF. Written as DNA, the CDR3 is TGTGCCAGCAGCTTAACTTCCAGTTGGGAAAAGGTGGTCGAGCAGTTCTTC. The full variable domain, in which reference TRBV7-2 and TRBJ2-1 provide the parts outside the CDR3, is GAGVSQSPSNKVTEKGKDVELRCDPISGHTALYWYRQSLGQGLEFLIYFQGNSAPDKSGLPSDRFSAERTGGSVSTLTIQRTQQEDSAVYLCASSLTSSWEKVVEQFFGPGTRLTVL.

A few counts support this clonotype. This chain joins TRBV20-1 and TRBJ2-2; possibly TRBD1 for D (5 bases). Trimming stripped 3 bases from V and 2 bases from J, with 7 bases between. The CDR3 extends over 13 amino acids. CDR1 and CDR2 (germline): DFQATT, SNEGSKA (reference sequence). The CDR3 nucleotides read TGCAGTGCTAGGCAGGGCAACACCGGGGAGCTGTTTTTT. It encodes CSARQGNTGELFF.

This clonotype was seen many times. The genes are TRBV7-2 and TRBJ2-1; TRBD2 agrees at 8 bases. This CDR3 is built from 16 residues. Per the germline V gene, CDR1 is SGHTA and CDR2 is FQGNSA. Trimming at V came to 5 bases and at J to 1 base, leaving 7 bases not matched to a gene. DNA of the CDR3: TGTGCCAGCAGCCCAATGAGCGGGAGTTCCTACAATGAGCAGTTCTTC. Protein sequence: CASSPMSGSSYNEQFF. Looking up the rest from reference TRBV7-2 and TRBJ2-1 gives the full variable domain: GAGVSQSPSNKVTEKGKDVELRCDPISGHTALYWYRQSLGQGLEFLIYFQGNSAPDKSGLPSDRFSAERTGGSVSTLTIQRTQQEDSAVYLCASSPMSGSSYNEQFFGPGTRLTVL.

This clonotype has just a few counts. The CDR3 DNA reads as TGTGCCAGCTCACCACCAAGACTAGCGGGAGGAATAGATACGCAGTATTTT. It translates to CASSPPRLAGGIDTQYF. V and J are TRBV18 and TRBJ2-3; TRBD2 aligns across 13 bases. V shed 0 bases and J 5 bases; nucleotides not matched to a gene: 5. Germline V CDR1 and CDR2: KGHSH, LQKENI. CDR3 length: 17 residues.

This clonotype came up many times. As DNA, the CDR3 is TGTGCCAGTAGTACGGAGGGCGACTACAATGAGCAGTTCTTC. Protein: CASSTEGDYNEQFF. This rearrangement joins TRBV19 to TRBJ2-1; maybe TRBD2 (6 bases). The V end lost 4 bases, the J end lost 3 bases, and 10 bases lay between the germline ends. Germline V gives CDR1 LNHDA, CDR2 SQIVND (reference sequence). CDR3 length: 14 residues.

A few counts support this clonotype. Relative to the germline gene, one junction end is altered; a read error may explain this. This chain links TRBV20-1 with TRBJ1-4, with TRBD1 matching 8 bases. This CDR3 has 17 residues. Germline loops: CDR1 DFQATT, CDR2 SNEGSKA (reference sequence). In DNA, the CDR3 is TGCTGTGCTAGAGAGTCCAAGGGACAGGTCCATAATGAAAAACTGTTTTTT. Protein product: CCARESKGQVHNEKLFF.